Following are 2 T cell receptor beta chains from one sample sequenced in a study of cytomegalovirus exposure and HLA in healthy donors. Only in-frame clones appear in the TCRdb table, and some are missing; sequencing was by immunoSEQ multiplex PCR. The table includes 57,000 or so clones, 96% detected once. The sample taken for sequencing was PBMCs. The receptor set was obtained from a man aged 18 to 30 in good health and CMV-seronegative.

This clone was seen once. V usage is TRBV28 and J usage is TRBJ2-5; 8 bases are shared with TRBD2. Germline loops: CDR1 MDHEN, CDR2 SYDVKM. This CDR3 comprises 13 residues. Trimming cost V 6 bases and J 1 base; bases outside gene matches: 1. The CDR3 protein is CASRLAAQETQYF. The CDR3, as DNA: TGTGCCAGCAGACTAGCGGCCCAAGAGACCCAGTACTTC.

The genes are TRBV5-1 and TRBJ2-1; tentative D call: TRBD1 (5 bases). Looked up from germline, CDR1 is SGHRS and CDR2 is YFSETQ. Trimming shortened V by 6 bases and J by 4 bases, and 17 bases separated the two germline ends. The length of the CDR3 is 15 residues. Here the CDR3 DNA reads TGCGCCAGCACAGAGGAGTGGGGCAGGTACAATGAGCAGTTCTTC. It translates to CASTEEWGRYNEQFF.